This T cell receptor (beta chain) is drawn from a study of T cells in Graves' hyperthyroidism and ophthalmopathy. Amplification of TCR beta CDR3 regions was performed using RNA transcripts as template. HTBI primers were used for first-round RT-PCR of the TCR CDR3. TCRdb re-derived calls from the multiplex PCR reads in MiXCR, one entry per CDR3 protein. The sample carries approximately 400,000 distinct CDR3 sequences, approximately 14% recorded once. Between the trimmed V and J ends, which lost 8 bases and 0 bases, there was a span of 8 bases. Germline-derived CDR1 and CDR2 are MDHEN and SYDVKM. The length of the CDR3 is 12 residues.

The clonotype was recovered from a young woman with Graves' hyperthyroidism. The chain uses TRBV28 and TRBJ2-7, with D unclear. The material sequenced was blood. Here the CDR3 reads CASGSSSYEQYF. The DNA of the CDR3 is TGTGCCAGCGGATCTAGCTCCTACGAGCAGTACTTC.